The sequence of this T cell receptor beta chain was determined in a study of T cells after yellow fever vaccination. Regarding the study as a whole: One caveat is that FACS-sorted repertoires could contain abundant clonotypes contaminating from the bulk population.

TCRdb used MiXCR to reprocess the 5' RACE reads, holding one entry per CDR3 protein. This sample carries under 550,000 distinct CDR3 sequences, roughly a fifth of them seen once, and the ten largest clones take roughly a sixth. CDR3 length equals 16 residues. In germline, CDR1 is SGHVS, CDR2 FNYEAQ. V was pared by 4 bases and J by 6 bases, with 13 bases of the junction left unmatched. Comment on this clonotype: Its antigen is unknown.

This TCR was recovered from a man between 18 and 29 years old who received the YFV17D yellow fever vaccine. The sample in question was PBMCs, obtained 21 days after the first yellow fever vaccination. The chain has TRBV7-6 and TRBJ1-1; 8 nucleotides agree with TRBD1. CDR3 coding DNA: TGTGCCAGCAGCTCAGTAGGCGACAGGGGTTTACCTGAAGCTTTCTTT. Protein product: CASSSVGDRGLPEAFF.